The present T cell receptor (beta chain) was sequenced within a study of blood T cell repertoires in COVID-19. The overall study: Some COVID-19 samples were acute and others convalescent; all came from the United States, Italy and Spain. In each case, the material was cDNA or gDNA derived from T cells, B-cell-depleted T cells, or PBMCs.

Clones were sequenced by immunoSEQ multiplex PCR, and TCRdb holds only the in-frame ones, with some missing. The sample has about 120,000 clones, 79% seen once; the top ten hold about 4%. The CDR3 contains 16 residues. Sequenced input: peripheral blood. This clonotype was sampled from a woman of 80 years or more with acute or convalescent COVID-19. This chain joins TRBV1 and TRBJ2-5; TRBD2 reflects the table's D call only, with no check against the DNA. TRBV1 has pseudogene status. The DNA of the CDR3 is TGCACCAGCAGCCAAGGTCTGTCTAGCGACCAAGAGACCCAGTACTTC. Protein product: CTSSQGLSSDQETQYF.